Presented here are 2 T cell receptor beta chains from one specimen sequenced in a study of blood T cell repertoires in COVID-19. Sequencing was performed with immunoSEQ multiplex PCR; in TCRdb, only in-frame clones are kept and a portion is missing. Here the sample spans about 180,000 clones, approximately 83% being singletons. Sample: peripheral blood. These receptors were collected from a man between 60 and 70 years old with acute or convalescent COVID-19.

The J gene is TRBJ2-3, the V gene TRBV5-4; TRBD2 matches 10 bases. The V and J ends lost 4 bases and 5 bases, in that order; junction bases with no gene match: 22. The germline V gene encodes CDR1 SGHNT and CDR2 YYREEE (reference sequence). The CDR3 sequence is 20 residues long. The CDR3 protein is CASSDVPAFGASGSEDTQYF. CDR3 nucleotide sequence: TGTGCCAGCAGCGATGTGCCAGCGTTTGGGGCTAGCGGGAGTGAAGATACGCAGTATTTT. The full variable domain, completed using reference TRBV5-4 and TRBJ2-3, is ETGVTQSPTHLIKTRGQQVTLRCSSQSGHNTVSWYQQALGQGPQFIFQYYREEENGRGNFPPRFSGLQFPNYSSELNVNALELDDSALYLCASSDVPAFGASGSEDTQYFGPGTRLTVL.

The chain couples TRBV7-3 to TRBJ2-2, with 7 positions matching TRBD2. Germline CDR1 SGHTA, CDR2 FQGTGA. This CDR3 region has 17 residues. The junction had 13 bases not matched to a gene; V was cut back by 4 bases and J by 5 bases. The CDR3: CASSSGTTPRDTGELFF. The DNA for the CDR3 is TGTGCCAGCAGCTCAGGGACTACCCCTAGGGATACCGGGGAGCTGTTTTTT. Looking up the rest from reference TRBV7-3 and TRBJ2-2 gives the full variable domain: GAGVSQTPSNKVTEKGKYVELRCDPISGHTALYWYRQSLGQGPEFLIYFQGTGAADDSGLPNDRFFAVRPEGSVSTLKIQRTERGDSAVYLCASSSGTTPRDTGELFFGEGSRLTVL.